The entry below describes one T cell receptor (beta chain). This entry belongs to a study of tumor-infiltrating lymphocytes in primary liver carcinoma. From approximately 20-30 mg of unsorted bulk tissue, DNA and RNA were co-extracted together. Germline values: CDR1 SQVTM, CDR2 ANQGSEA. The CDR3 is made up of 15 amino acids. Total RNA amounting to around 450 ng was the source from which TCR beta cDNA was made with a constant-region primer. What produced the TCR beta libraries was three nested multiplex PCR rounds using slightly modified ARM-PCR. The two initial PCR rounds, 9 to 11 cycles each, used TRBV1-TRBV30 forward and C-beta reverse primers. TCRdb reprocessed the multiplex PCR reads with MiXCR, giving one entry per CDR3 protein. The sample holds 100,000 to 150,000 distinct CDR3 sequences, 64% seen once.

Sequencing used liver tumor tissue from sampling region 3. The subset: tumor region T3, left-lateral pole. The gene calls are TRBV29-1 and TRBJ2-5, with TRBD1 matching over 10 bases. The sequence was obtained from a woman aged 60-75 years with primary liver carcinoma and hepatitis B virus infection. CDR3 loop: CGVEGGTGVQETQYF. In nucleotides, the CDR3 is TGCGGTGTTGAAGGGGGGACAGGGGTACAAGAGACCCAGTACTTC.